This TCR beta chain appears in the sequencing data of a study of OX40 agonist ivuxolimab in advanced cancers. The overall study: Subjects had a mean age of roughly 60 years, with a range of roughly 23 to 79; around 80% were male.

About this clone itself: The antigen remains undetermined.

Germline CDR1 and CDR2: SGHNT and YYREEE (reference sequence). The CDR3 length is 15 residues. The V segment lost 2 bases and the J segment 3 bases; nucleotides outside the gene matches: 5. Regarding the study as a whole: Antigen specificity of clonally expanded peripheral T cells was not established. Some of the nonresponding patients also showed low levels of normalized T-cell clonal expansion.

The assay was immunoSEQ multiplex PCR, and TCRdb's table has in-frame clones only and misses some. The sample carries roughly 34,000 clones, approximately 89% recorded once. The V gene is TRBV5-4, the J gene TRBJ1-2; TRBD1 matches 9 bases. The sequenced sample was CD4+ or CD8+ T cells sorted from blood, obtained in a trial of the OX40 agonist ivuxolimab. The receptor comes from an adult with an advanced solid tumor such as melanoma, head and neck, liver or kidney cancer. The CDR3 is CASSLQGAKDYGYTF. For the CDR3, the DNA is TGTGCCAGCAGCTTACAGGGGGCGAAGGACTATGGCTACACCTTC.